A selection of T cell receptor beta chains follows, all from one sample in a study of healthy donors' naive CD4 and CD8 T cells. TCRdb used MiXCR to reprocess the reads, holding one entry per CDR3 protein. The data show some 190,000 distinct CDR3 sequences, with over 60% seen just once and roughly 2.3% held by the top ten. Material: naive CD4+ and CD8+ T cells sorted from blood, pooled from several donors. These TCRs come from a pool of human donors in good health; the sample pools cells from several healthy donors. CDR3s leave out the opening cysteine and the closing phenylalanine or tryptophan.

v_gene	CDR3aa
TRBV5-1	ASSSPRGDGENNEQF
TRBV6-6	ASSLVRSSYEQY
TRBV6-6	ASTTSGQETQY
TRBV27	ASSRGSYNSPLH
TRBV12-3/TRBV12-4	ASSRGTSGRVWETQY
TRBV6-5	ASSSRDLTYNEQF
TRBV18	ASSRGDEQF
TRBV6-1	ASTPGVGPGYGYT
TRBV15	ATSRRDPQDEQY
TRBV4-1	ASSPEEPMLQETQY
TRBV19	ASRGSTGPNTYGYT
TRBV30	AWDRGLGVLDTEAF
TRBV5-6	ASSFSRQGGEKLF
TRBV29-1	SVEAGGTGELF
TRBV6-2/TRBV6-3	ASSYGGQYYGYT
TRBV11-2	ASSVGQGKETQY
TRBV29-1	SVEGDRDNEQF
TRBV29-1	SAGTAYGYT
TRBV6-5	AGSYSGQGAYEQY
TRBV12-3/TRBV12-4	ASSRGEAARPQH